The text below deals with one T cell receptor (beta chain). The data derive from a study of T cell changes during pregnancy in multiple sclerosis. V lost 5 bases and J lost 7; bases outside the gene matches: 6. The CDR3 contains 14 residues. CDR1 SSHAT and CDR2 FNYEAQ come from the germline V gene (reference sequence). Method: immunoSEQ multiplex PCR; TCRdb's copy keeps in-frame clones and lacks some. The sample lists 30,000 to 35,000 clones; roughly 88% were seen once. The chain links TRBV7-7 to TRBJ2-7, with TRBD1 matching 12 bases. The source of this sequence is a female donor with multiple sclerosis, enrolled in a pregnancy study. The sequencing used CD8+ T cells from peripheral blood mononuclear cells, collected after pregnancy. The CDR3 DNA follows: TGTGCCAGCAGCCTGGGACAGGGGGCTGGGGAGCAGTACTTC. It encodes CASSLGQGAGEQYF.